The entry that follows covers one T cell receptor beta chain sequence. Its antigen remains unidentified. Within one base of it there is no much larger clone, and no base qualities were kept. Library preparation used the immunoSEQ multiplex PCR assay. For the multiplex PCR, a mixture combining 60 forward primers for TCR Vbeta segments and 13 reverse primers for TCR Jbeta segments was used. A multiplex PCR assay on genomic DNA amplified the CDR3 region of rearranged TCR beta genes. The amplified TCR beta libraries were sequenced on the Illumina HiSeq System as 87-base-pair reads. Concerning the study's data processing: A later analysis tallied some 79 million unique TCR beta chains across the 666 repertoires, and about 10 million of those chains were shared by two or more donors. Raw reads were error-corrected and collapsed into unique sequences with a nearest-neighbor algorithm that merged closely related sequences to remove PCR and sequencing errors. V, D and J gene segments were assigned by aligning CDR3 sequences to IMGT reference sequences. Each retained sequence needed at least a six-nucleotide match to both a V gene segment and a J gene segment. A rearrangement counted as productive if the CDR3 had no stop codons and remained in frame with V and J, and every other rearrangement counted as non-productive. Following IMGT convention, CDR3 was defined as the stretch from the second conserved V-encoded cysteine to the conserved J-encoded phenylalanine. The earlier analysis of about 610 of the donors excluded sequences that lacked an unambiguous match to a single V gene segment. An earlier analysis of 587 of the donors classified V segments as functional when productive rearrangements were above 56.7% and as segregating when the standard deviation between donors was above 5%. A statistical classification framework was built for diagnosing cytomegalovirus status from the catalog of TCR beta chain sequences. In a later analysis, V and J genes were assigned by comparing TCR nucleotide sequences against IMGT/GENE-DB human TR gene sequences. The TCRdist pipeline was used in a later analysis to assign CDR3 sequences and most-parsimonious VDJ recombination scenarios. In a later analysis, each TCR beta chain was defined by its CDR3 amino acid sequence together with its V-gene family, and reads lacking a unique V-gene family were excluded. A later analysis removed several hundred highly shared, low-generation-probability nucleotide sequences to deal with suspected cross-contamination and a sequencing artifact. In a later analysis, a clonal expansion index for each public chain was calculated from normalized within-repertoire ranks of inferred template counts. A later analysis computed generation probabilities with a VDJ recombination model fitted to out-of-frame rearrangements, and checked the results against IGoR. In a later analysis, hypergeometric tests were used to score TCR-TCR, TCR-HLA and TCR-CMV co-occurrence, with a repertoire-size bias correction applied to TCR pairs. A later analysis estimated false discovery rates by permuting HLA or CMV assignments 20 times. In a later analysis, co-occurring TCRs were grouped using DBSCAN, and TCRdist sequence similarity was added for clustering within HLA-allele-positive subsets. Repertoires with fewer than 30,000 or more than 120,000 public chains were left out of co-occurrence clustering, as were about five repertoires with anomalous nucleotide sharing. TCRdb retrieved this table from immuneACCESS and kept in-frame rearrangements only. Not all clones are present; in checked studies, unresolved V genes account for under half, and no reason is known for the remainder. The DNA gave D and trimming, while V, J and clone size come from that table. In this sample the table shows 150,000 to 200,000 clones, more than 75% of which occur a single time. The ten largest clones represent 2.5% of the sample.

The cohort comprised some 730 healthy bone marrow donors. All cohort members were sampled while nominally healthy, although unrecorded immune exposures were likely present. The donor tested CMV seropositive and was one of the 289 seropositive cohort members. Each donor provided a peripheral blood sample, and peripheral blood mononuclear cells were used for TCR beta sequencing. The Qiagen DNeasy Blood Extraction Kit was used to extract genomic DNA from the blood cell samples. The CDR3 has 13 amino acids, counting the end cysteine and phenylalanine. Only the CDR3 DNA is retained, 39 bases long and in frame from the first base. The CDR1 and CDR2 encoded by the germline V gene are SGHTA and FQGNSA. V sheds 1 base and J sheds 9 bases, leaving 13 bases between their ends. This sample is part of a study of cytomegalovirus exposure and HLA in healthy donors (dated by TCRdb to the late 2010s). General notes on the study: In an earlier analysis of under 600 of the donors, around 300 Gb of sequence data and 120 million or so unique TCR beta sequences from about 180 million T cells were reported. To predict cytomegalovirus infection status, the study combined high-throughput TCR immunosequencing, statistical association of individual TCRs with disease status, and machine learning. Class I and class II HLA loci were covered by the typing at four-digit resolution. Besides the first cohort of 666 subjects, a separate validation cohort made up of 120 different subjects was used. A later analysis re-analyzed previously published TCR beta repertoires from 666 donors and added high-resolution HLA genotyping to study TCR occurrence patterns. The later analysis used no new phenotypic data to find candidate immune exposures, relying instead on TCR beta sequences and their occurrence across donors. Typing coverage differed by locus: A, B, C, DRB1 and DQB1 were typed in roughly 620-630 donors, DQA1 in 500 to 550, DPA1 in roughly 590, and DPB1 in 450 to 480. Roughly 5 DR-DQ haplotypes were handled as single units for association and clustering because linkage in the cohort was strong. In an earlier analysis of 587 of the donors, high-throughput TCR beta sequencing was used to judge whether each TCR beta V gene segment behaved as functional or pseudogenic. On average, approximately 250,000 unique TCR beta nucleotide sequences were sequenced per donor among several hundred genotyped donors of the cohort, with roughly a sixth of those sequences being non-productive. Every repertoire in the discovery cohort had been generated on one and the same sequencing platform. A later genetic analysis took genome-wide SNP genotypes for 398 of the 666 donors and used that subset as a discovery cohort. The aim of the study was to test whether cataloging public T cell receptors could identify signatures of past pathogen exposure. The genetic ancestry cluster associated with self-reported Caucasian donors included around 76% of the roughly 390 genotyped donors. The T cell repertoires of around 730 subjects were profiled by immunosequencing and related to cytomegalovirus serostatus. Donor age, sex, ethnicity and CMV serostatus were compiled alongside the repertoire data. An early release that covered some 630 HLA-typed donors contained approximately 320 gigabases of sequencing data and around 85 million unique TCR sequences.

The paper as a whole reports these results and caveats: HLA typing was unavailable for some donors at each locus, so association tests used only the typed subset. In a later analysis, HLA-associated TCR beta chains showed more clonal expansion and lower generation probabilities than non-associated chains that were equally common. A later analysis associated 16,951 TCR beta sequences with specific HLA alleles at a false discovery rate of 0.05. Correlated functional status among segregating V segments might be attributable to linkage disequilibrium, but an unknown experimental factor could not be ruled out. Compared with the 666-donor mean, donors in an Asian-associated ancestry cluster had fewer N-insertions in productive TCRs, according to a later genetic analysis. A later analysis found that TCR association rates varied across HLA loci, with DRB1 alleles showing the most associated TCRs and HLA-C alleles the fewest. For the cohort, immune exposure information was limited to CMV serostatus. A later analysis found that most CMV-associated TCR beta chains appeared HLA-restricted, with HLA associations seemingly driven largely by CMV exposure. In both the original and validation cohorts, the classifier was reported to diagnose cytomegalovirus status with high specificity and sensitivity. Because the 87-base-pair reads could not distinguish some IMGT-functional V segments, including TRBV6-2 and TRBV6-3, those segments were excluded. V-gene and J-gene trimming of TCR beta chains was associated with a missense DCLRE1C variant in a later genetic analysis, and the association was replicated in an independent cohort. Only TCR beta chains were sequenced in this cohort, and the absence of alpha or paired-chain data limited detectable features. Broadly in line with IMGT annotations, most TCR beta V segments showed up in productive rearrangements about 90% or about 30% of the time in an earlier analysis of 450 to 600 of the donors. A further reported finding was that TCR beta sequences accurately predicted the HLA-A and HLA-B alleles for most subjects in the first cohort. Assigning TCR associations to individual alleles was difficult when HLA alleles, especially DR and DQ, strongly co-occurred. A total of about 180 TCR beta chains were listed by the study as associated with cytomegalovirus. Most TCR sequences were observed very rarely across donors, whereas some public TCRs were present in many individuals. The authors suggested that the approach could potentially be generalized to other disease states and immunological phenotypes. The earlier analysis of 587 of the donors excluded roughly 17 rarely observed V segments, including chromosome 9 orphons, because counts were too low. In vitro tests confirmed that a few of the cytomegalovirus-associated TCR beta chains recognize cytomegalovirus antigens. Several of the top co-occurrence clusters appeared to be linked to parvovirus B19, influenza, CMV and Epstein-Barr virus, according to a later analysis. Roughly uniform sequencing depth across donors was assumed in presence/absence analyses, although this assumption may not hold. A cluster of highly shared sequence variants was judged likely to represent a technical artifact of the sequencing pipeline.

The clonotype originates from a man aged 30-40 years in good health and CMV-seropositive. The sequenced sample consisted of PBMCs. This receptor chain uses TRBV7-2 and TRBJ2-7; a tentative D match to TRBD2 spans 7 bases. The CDR3 reads CASSLVAGAGQYF. The nucleotide sequence reads as follows: TGTGCCAGCAGCTTAGTCGCGGGGGCCGGGCAGTACTTC.